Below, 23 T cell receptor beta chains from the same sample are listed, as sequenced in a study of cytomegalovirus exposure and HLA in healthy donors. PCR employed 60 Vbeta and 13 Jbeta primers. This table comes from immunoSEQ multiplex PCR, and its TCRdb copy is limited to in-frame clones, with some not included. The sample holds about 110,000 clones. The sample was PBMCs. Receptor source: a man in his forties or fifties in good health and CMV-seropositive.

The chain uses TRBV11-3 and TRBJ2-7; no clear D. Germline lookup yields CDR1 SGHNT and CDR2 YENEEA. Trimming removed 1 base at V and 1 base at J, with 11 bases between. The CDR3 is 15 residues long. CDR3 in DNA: TGTGCCAGCAGCTTAGGTCCGGAGCCTTCCTACGAGCAGTACTTC. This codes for CASSLGPEPSYEQYF. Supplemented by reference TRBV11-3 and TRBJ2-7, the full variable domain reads EAGVVQSPRYKIIEKKQPVAFWCNPISGHNTLYWYLQNLGQGPELLIRYENEEAVDDSQLPKDRFSAERLKGVDSTLKIQPAELGDSAVYLCASSLGPEPSYEQYFGPGTRLTVT.

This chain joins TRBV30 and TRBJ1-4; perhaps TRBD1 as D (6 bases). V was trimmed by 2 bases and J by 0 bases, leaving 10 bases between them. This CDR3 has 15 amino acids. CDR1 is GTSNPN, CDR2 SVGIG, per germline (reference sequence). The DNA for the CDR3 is TGTGCCTGGAGTTCCCCAGGGGCAACTAATGAAAAACTGTTTTTT. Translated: CAWSSPGATNEKLFF. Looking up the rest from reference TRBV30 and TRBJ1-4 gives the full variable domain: SQTIHQWPATLVQPVGSPLSLECTVEGTSNPNLYWYRQAAGRGLQLLFYSVGIGQISSEVPQNLSASRPQDRQFILSSKKLLLSDSGFYLCAWSSPGATNEKLFFGSGTQLSVL.

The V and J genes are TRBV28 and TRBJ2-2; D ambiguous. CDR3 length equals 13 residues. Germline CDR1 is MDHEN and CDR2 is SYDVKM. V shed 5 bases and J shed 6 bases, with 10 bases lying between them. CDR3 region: CASSILTPGELFF. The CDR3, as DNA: TGTGCCAGCAGTATACTTACCCCCGGGGAGCTGTTTTTT.

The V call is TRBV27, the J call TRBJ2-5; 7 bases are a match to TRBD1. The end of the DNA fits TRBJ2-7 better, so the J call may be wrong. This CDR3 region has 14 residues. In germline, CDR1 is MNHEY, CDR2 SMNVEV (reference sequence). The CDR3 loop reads CASSALGTAYEQYF. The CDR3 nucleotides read TGTGCCAGCAGTGCACTAGGGACAGCCTACGAGCAGTACTTC.

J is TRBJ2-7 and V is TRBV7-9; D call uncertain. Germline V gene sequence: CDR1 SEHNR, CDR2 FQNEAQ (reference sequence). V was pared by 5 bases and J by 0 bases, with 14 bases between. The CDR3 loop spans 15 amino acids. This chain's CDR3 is CASSTYRHSSYEQYF. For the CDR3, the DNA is TGTGCCAGCAGCACCTACAGACATAGCTCCTACGAGCAGTACTTC.

DNA of the CDR3: TGTGCCAGTAGTTCTCGGGACAGCAACTATGGCTACACCTTC. Translation gives CASSSRDSNYGYTF. This sequence joins TRBV19 and TRBJ1-2; 7 bases map to TRBD1. From germline, CDR1 is LNHDA and CDR2 SQIVND (reference sequence). The trim removed 5 bases at V and 2 bases at J, leaving 5 bases unmatched. CDR3 length: 14 amino acids.

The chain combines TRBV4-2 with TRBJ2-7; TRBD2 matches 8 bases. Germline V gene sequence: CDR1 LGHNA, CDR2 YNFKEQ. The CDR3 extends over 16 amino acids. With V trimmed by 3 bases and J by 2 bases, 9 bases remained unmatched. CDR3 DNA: TGTGCCAGCAGCCAGATTAGAGCGGGAGTTCCCTACGAGCAGTACTTC. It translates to CASSQIRAGVPYEQYF.

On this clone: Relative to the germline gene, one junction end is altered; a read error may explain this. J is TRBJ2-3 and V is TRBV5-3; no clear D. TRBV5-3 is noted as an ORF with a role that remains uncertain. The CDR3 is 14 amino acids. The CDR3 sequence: CARSPIVDTATQYF. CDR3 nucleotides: TGTGCCAGAAGCCCCATAGTAGACACAGCTACGCAGTATTTT.

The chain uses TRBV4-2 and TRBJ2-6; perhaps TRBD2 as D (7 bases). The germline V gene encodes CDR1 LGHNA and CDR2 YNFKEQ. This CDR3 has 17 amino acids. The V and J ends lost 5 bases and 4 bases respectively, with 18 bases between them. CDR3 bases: TGTGCCAGCAGCACTCTGGGAGGGGGTCGGGGGGCCAACGTCCTGACTTTC. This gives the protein CASSTLGGGRGANVLTF.

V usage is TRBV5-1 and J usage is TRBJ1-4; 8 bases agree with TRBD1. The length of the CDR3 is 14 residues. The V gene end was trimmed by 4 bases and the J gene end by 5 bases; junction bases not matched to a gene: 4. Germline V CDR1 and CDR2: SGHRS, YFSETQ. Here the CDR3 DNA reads TGCGCCAGCAGCCACGGACAGGGAAATGAAAAACTGTTTTTT. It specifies CASSHGQGNEKLFF.

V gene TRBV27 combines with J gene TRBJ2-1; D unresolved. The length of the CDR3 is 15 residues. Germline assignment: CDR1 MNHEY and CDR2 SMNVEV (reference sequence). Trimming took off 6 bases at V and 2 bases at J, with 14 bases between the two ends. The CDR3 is CASRTQINPYNEQFF. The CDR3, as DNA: TGTGCCAGCAGAACACAGATAAATCCCTACAATGAGCAGTTCTTC.

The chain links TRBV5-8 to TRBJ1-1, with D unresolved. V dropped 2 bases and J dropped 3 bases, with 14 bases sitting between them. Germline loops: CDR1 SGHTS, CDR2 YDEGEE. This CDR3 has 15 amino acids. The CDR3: CASSFSGIPYTEAFF. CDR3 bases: TGTGCCAGCAGCTTTTCCGGGATACCATACACTGAAGCTTTCTTT.

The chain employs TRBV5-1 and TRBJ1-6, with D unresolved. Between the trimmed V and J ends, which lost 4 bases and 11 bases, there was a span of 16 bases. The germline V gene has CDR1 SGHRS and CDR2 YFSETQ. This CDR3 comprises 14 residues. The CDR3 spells CASSGTALDPPLHF. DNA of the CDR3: TGCGCCAGCAGCGGCACCGCTCTCGATCCACCCCTCCACTTT.

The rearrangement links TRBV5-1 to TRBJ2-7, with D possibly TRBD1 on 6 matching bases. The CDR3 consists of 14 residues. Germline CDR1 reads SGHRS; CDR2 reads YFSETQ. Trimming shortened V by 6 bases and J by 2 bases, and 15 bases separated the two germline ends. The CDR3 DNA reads TGCGCCAGCACCCCTTCACAGGGAGCCTACGAGCAGTACTTC. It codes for CASTPSQGAYEQYF. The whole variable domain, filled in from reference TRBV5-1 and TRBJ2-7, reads KAGVTQTPRYLIKTRGQQVTLSCSPISGHRSVSWYQQTPGQGLQFLFEYFSETQRNKGNFPGRFSGRQFSNSRSEMNVSTLELGDSALYLCASTPSQGAYEQYFGPGTRLTVT.

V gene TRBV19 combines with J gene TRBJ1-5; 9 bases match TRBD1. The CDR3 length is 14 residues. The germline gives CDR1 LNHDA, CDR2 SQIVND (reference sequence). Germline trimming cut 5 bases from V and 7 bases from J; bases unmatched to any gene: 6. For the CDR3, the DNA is TGTGCCAGTAGTCCGGGGACAGGGTGGCAGCCCCAGCATTTT. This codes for CASSPGTGWQPQHF. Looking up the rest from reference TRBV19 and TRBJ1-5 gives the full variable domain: DGGITQSPKYLFRKEGQNVTLSCEQNLNHDAMYWYRQDPGQGLRLIYYSQIVNDFQKGDIAEGYSVSREKKESFPLTVTSAQKNPTAFYLCASSPGTGWQPQHFGDGTRLSIL.

CDR3 loop: CASSVAHPPFYGYTF. The CDR3 DNA reads TGTGCCAGCAGCGTAGCACACCCTCCGTTCTATGGCTACACCTTC. This sequence joins TRBV9 and TRBJ1-2; D is uncertain. The germline V gene encodes CDR1 SGDLS and CDR2 YYNGEE. This CDR3 is 15 amino acids long. The V end was cut by 0 bases, the J end by 4 bases, with 13 bases between.

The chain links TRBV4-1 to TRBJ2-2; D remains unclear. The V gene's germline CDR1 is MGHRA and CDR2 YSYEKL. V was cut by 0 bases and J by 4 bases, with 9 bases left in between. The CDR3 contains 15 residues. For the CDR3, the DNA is TGCGCCAGCAGCCAAGATCGAGCTGTCACCGGGGAGCTGTTTTTT. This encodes CASSQDRAVTGELFF.

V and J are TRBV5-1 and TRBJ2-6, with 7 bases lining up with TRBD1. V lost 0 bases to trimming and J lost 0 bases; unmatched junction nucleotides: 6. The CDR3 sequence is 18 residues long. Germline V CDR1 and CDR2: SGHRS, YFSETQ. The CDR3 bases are TGCGCCAGCAGCTTGGCCCAGGGGGTTGGCTCTGGGGCCAACGTCCTGACTTTC. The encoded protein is CASSLAQGVGSGANVLTF.

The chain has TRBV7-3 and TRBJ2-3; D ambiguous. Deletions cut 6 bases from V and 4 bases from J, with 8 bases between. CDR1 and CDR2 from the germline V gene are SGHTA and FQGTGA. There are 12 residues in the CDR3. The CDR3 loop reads CASSRSSDTQYF. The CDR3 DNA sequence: TGTGCCAGCAGTCGCAGTTCAGATACGCAGTATTTT. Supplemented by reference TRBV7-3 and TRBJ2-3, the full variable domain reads GAGVSQTPSNKVTEKGKYVELRCDPISGHTALYWYRQSLGQGPEFLIYFQGTGAADDSGLPNDRFFAVRPEGSVSTLKIQRTERGDSAVYLCASSRSSDTQYFGPGTRLTVL.

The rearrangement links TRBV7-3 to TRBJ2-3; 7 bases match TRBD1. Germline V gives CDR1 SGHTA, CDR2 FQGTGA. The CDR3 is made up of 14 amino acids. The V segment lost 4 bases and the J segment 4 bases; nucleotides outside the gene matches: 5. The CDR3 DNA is TGTGCCAGCAGCTCGGGACAGCCGTCAGATACGCAGTATTTT. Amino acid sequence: CASSSGQPSDTQYF. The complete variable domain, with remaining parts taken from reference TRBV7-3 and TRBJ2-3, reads GAGVSQTPSNKVTEKGKYVELRCDPISGHTALYWYRQSLGQGPEFLIYFQGTGAADDSGLPNDRFFAVRPEGSVSTLKIQRTERGDSAVYLCASSSGQPSDTQYFGPGTRLTVL.

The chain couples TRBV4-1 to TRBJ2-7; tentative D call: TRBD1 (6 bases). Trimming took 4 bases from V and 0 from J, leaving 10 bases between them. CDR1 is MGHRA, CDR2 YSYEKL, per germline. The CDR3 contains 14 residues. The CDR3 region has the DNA TGCGCCAGCAGCCTCCGGGACAACTCCTACGAGCAGTACTTC. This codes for CASSLRDNSYEQYF.

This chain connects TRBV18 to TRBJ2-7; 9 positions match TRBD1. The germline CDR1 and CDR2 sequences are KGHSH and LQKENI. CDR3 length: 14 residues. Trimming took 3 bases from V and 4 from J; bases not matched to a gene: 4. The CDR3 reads CASSPGQGSYEQYF. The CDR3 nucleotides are TGTGCCAGCTCACCGGGACAGGGTTCTTACGAGCAGTACTTC.

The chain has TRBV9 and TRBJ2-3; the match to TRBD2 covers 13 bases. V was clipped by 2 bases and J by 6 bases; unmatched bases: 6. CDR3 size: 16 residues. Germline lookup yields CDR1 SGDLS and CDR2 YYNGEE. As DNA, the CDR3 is TGTGCCAGCAGCGTTACTAGCGGGAGGGCCCGGGATACGCAGTATTTT. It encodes CASSVTSGRARDTQYF.